The T cell receptor (beta chain) under discussion was sequenced for a study of metastatic and nonmetastatic thyroid tumors. About the research overall: Repertoires were compared across blood and tumor or nodule tissue from malignant and benign thyroid patients.

Original processing notes: A classifier for distant metastasis in papillary thyroid cancer was constructed using CDR3 differences observed across clinicopathological groups. TCRdb used MiXCR to call clones anew from the PCR reads. The V and J calls shown here were made by TCRdb, not taken from the authors' results. Among under 25,000 clones listed, 25% to 30% were seen once. From germline, CDR1 is KGHSY and CDR2 FQNENV. Losses at the gene ends were 5 bases for V and 0 bases for J; bases not matched to a gene: 18. CDR3 length: 20 amino acids. No treatment of any kind had been given to any patient before thyroid surgery.

This sequence originates from a female donor with papillary thyroid cancer or a benign thyroid nodule (not recorded which). Some clones in this sample may be carry-over from other donors' samples. Sequencing input: blood. The chain links TRBV16 to TRBJ2-1; the match to TRBD1 covers 8 bases. The chain's CDR3 is CASSLFGQGSTTSSYNEQFF. The CDR3 DNA is TGTGCCAGCAGCTTGTTTGGACAGGGTAGTACTACCTCCTCCTACAATGAGCAGTTCTTC.